This T cell receptor (beta chain) was sequenced for a study of naive and memory T cell subsets. Whole-study findings and limits: Possibly reflecting memory cells re-expressing CD45RA, a few larger clonotypes occurred in naive repertoires, especially CD8.

The beta constant-region primer was an equimolar mix of two oligonucleotides covering TRBC1 and TRBC2. Nested alpha and beta constant-region primers with the SP2 primer drove four PCR rounds on ligated cDNA. TCRdb re-called the UMI-ligation and nested PCR reads through MiXCR, storing one row per CDR3 protein. In the table there are about 150,000 distinct CDR3 sequences, approximately 24% of which are singletons. About this clonotype: Antigen specificity is unknown.

Germline V gene sequence: CDR1 SGHTA, CDR2 FQGNSA. The CDR3 totals 16 residues. V lost 3 bases and J 1 base, leaving 13 bases between the germline ends. Material for sequencing was naive CD4+ T cells from blood. This rearrangement joins TRBV7-2 to TRBJ2-1; D is undetermined. The receptor was derived from a human donor in good health. The CDR3 bases are TGTGCCAGCAGCTTCCAGGCTATCCTTTCCTACAATGAGCAGTTCTTC. Protein product: CASSFQAILSYNEQFF. The full variable domain, rest sourced from reference TRBV7-2 and TRBJ2-1, is GAGVSQSPSNKVTEKGKDVELRCDPISGHTALYWYRQSLGQGLEFLIYFQGNSAPDKSGLPSDRFSAERTGGSVSTLTIQRTQQEDSAVYLCASSFQAILSYNEQFFGPGTRLTVL.